This TCR beta chain was sequenced in a study of T cells in Graves' hyperthyroidism and ophthalmopathy. Amplified TCR beta CDR3 regions came from RNA transcripts. TCR CDR3 regions were first amplified by RT-PCR with HTBI primers. TCRdb ran MiXCR on the multiplex PCR reads and lists one entry per CDR3 protein. The sample records around 280,000 distinct CDR3 sequences, approximately 14% being singletons. Broader study findings: Appearing also in blood were most of the thyroid clonotypes expanded above 0.001.

Exclusion of a patient resulted from uncontrolled infection, other autoimmune disease, pregnancy or lactation. Diagnoses rested on clinical symptoms, serum thyroxine and TRAb, thyroid ultrasound and orbital computed tomography. This clonotype turned up a few times. The antigen is undetermined. V was shortened by 5 bases and J by 3 bases, with 11 bases between the two germline ends. The CDR3 contains 13 residues. In germline, CDR1 is LNHNV, CDR2 YYDKDF (reference sequence). V and J are TRBV15 and TRBJ2-7; D is uncertain. The sample taken for sequencing was blood. The receptor was derived from a woman aged 40-49 years with Graves' hyperthyroidism. The chain's CDR3 is CATSERPGYEQYF. The CDR3 DNA reads TGTGCCACCAGCGAAAGGCCTGGCTACGAGCAGTACTTC.